The clone carrying this T cell receptor beta chain was seen a few times. Its specificity is not known. TCRdb reprocessed the 5' RACE reads with MiXCR, giving one entry per CDR3 protein. The repertoire includes fewer than 450,000 distinct CDR3 sequences, about 4% of them detected once, and roughly a quarter sits in the top ten. This entry belongs to a study of T cells after yellow fever vaccination. Study background: SMART-Seq v4 Ultra Low Input served to prepare low-cell-number fractions.

The study's findings and limits: Bulk-population clonotypes that are abundant could appear as contaminants in FACS-sorted repertoires. On re-exposure, the response was weaker but peaked faster, at day 5 versus 15. Clonotypes appearing in both CD4 and CD8 compartments existed, and their share was small.

The germline V gene encodes CDR1 LNHDA and CDR2 SQIVND (reference sequence). Trimming cost V 6 bases and J 7 bases, with 16 bases left between them. This CDR3 has 14 residues. The TCR sequence derives from a man aged 18 to 29 who received the YFV17D yellow fever vaccine. The sequences come from PBMCs, collected 5 days after the yellow fever booster vaccination. The rearrangement joins TRBV19 to TRBJ1-5; a possible D gene is TRBD1 (5 bases). The CDR3 region is CASRNIQGGQPQHF. As DNA, the CDR3 is TGTGCCAGTAGGAATATCCAGGGTGGACAGCCCCAGCATTTT.